These 23 T cell receptor beta chains were all obtained from the same sample, sequenced in a study of early T cells in non-severe SARS-CoV-2 infection. TCRdb independently ran MiXCR on the 5' RACE reads; one entry per CDR3 protein. The table lists approximately 75,000 distinct CDR3 sequences, around 15% of them singletons. Sequences were derived from whole blood, sampled at baseline. Every receptor here comes from an adult who was a healthcare worker with PCR-confirmed SARS-CoV-2 infection or an uninfected control (not recorded which).

This clonotype appeared a few times. The chain links TRBV14 to TRBJ2-5; maybe TRBD1 (5 bases). The germline CDR1 and CDR2 sequences are SGHDN and FVKESK. The CDR3 contains 15 residues. The V and J ends lost 0 bases and 3 bases respectively, with 11 bases between them. In DNA, the CDR3 is TGTGCCAGCAGCCAAGATTGGTCCAGGGAAGAGACCCAGTACTTC. Amino acid sequence: CASSQDWSREETQYF.

The table lists this clonotype with many counts. This chain connects TRBV5-1 to TRBJ2-1; D unclear. The CDR3 contains 14 residues. Germline V lookup: CDR1 SGHRS, CDR2 YFSETQ. V dropped 3 bases and J dropped 4 bases, with 11 bases sitting between them. CDR3 DNA: TGCGCCAGCAGCTATTCCCTTCAGTACAATGAGCAGTTCTTC. Amino acids: CASSYSLQYNEQFF.

V and J are TRBV19 and TRBJ2-1, with 9 bases aligning to TRBD1. Trimming removed 4 bases from V and 0 bases from J; junction bases left unmatched: 1. Germline V lookup: CDR1 LNHDA, CDR2 SQIVND (reference sequence). This CDR3 is built from 15 residues. CDR3 DNA: TGTGCCAGTAGTACGGACAGGGGCTCCTACAATGAGCAGTTCTTC. The encoded protein is CASSTDRGSYNEQFF.

This clonotype was detected only a few times. The chain recombines TRBV7-6 with TRBJ2-1, with 12 bases that match TRBD2. J gave up 0 bases and V 1 base, and 7 bases lay outside the gene matches. Germline lookup yields CDR1 SGHVS and CDR2 FNYEAQ. The CDR3 has 19 amino acids. CDR3 region: CASSLVTSGRPSSYNEQFF. CDR3 in DNA: TGTGCCAGCAGCTTAGTGACTAGCGGGAGACCGAGCTCCTACAATGAGCAGTTCTTC.

This rearrangement joins TRBV11-2 to TRBJ2-3, with TRBD1 identical over 7 bases. Germline V gene sequence: CDR1 SGHAT, CDR2 FQNNGV. The junction had 5 bases not matched to a gene; V was cut back by 5 bases and J by 0 bases. The CDR3 has 15 amino acids. The CDR3 nucleotides are TGTGCCAGCAGCCCCGGGGACAGAAGCACAGATACGCAGTATTTT. Translation: CASSPGDRSTDTQYF.

The chain recombines TRBV2 with TRBJ2-7, with 8 bases identical to TRBD2. After removal of 2 bases from V and 5 bases from J, the junction contained 5 bases not matched to a gene. The CDR3 has 14 residues. Germline V gene lookup returns CDR1 SNHLY and CDR2 FYNNEI. CDR3 sequence (DNA): TGTGCCAGCAGTGAACGGGCGGGAGGAGACGAGCAGTACTTC. Amino acids: CASSERAGGDEQYF.

The V gene is TRBV2, the J gene TRBJ2-1; 12 bases are a match to TRBD2. This CDR3 region has 16 residues. Germline values: CDR1 SNHLY, CDR2 FYNNEI. J gave up 8 bases and V 3 bases, and 8 bases lay outside the gene matches. As DNA, the CDR3 is TGTGCCAGCAGTGACATCTCTAGCGGGAGGGGGGATGAGCAGTTCTTC. As protein: CASSDISSGRGDEQFF.

The V and J genes are TRBV10-3 and TRBJ2-2; 8 bases align to TRBD2. The CDR3 totals 19 residues. Trimming at V came to 1 base and at J to 1 base, leaving 11 bases not matched to a gene. CDR1 ENHRY and CDR2 SYGVKD come from the germline V gene. This chain's CDR3 is CAISEFVPRGERNTGELFF. The CDR3 nucleotides are TGTGCCATCAGTGAGTTTGTGCCGCGGGGGGAGCGGAACACCGGGGAGCTGTTTTTT.

This clonotype was counted at least ten times. The chain employs TRBV20-1 and TRBJ2-3; 12 positions match TRBD2. J gave up 4 bases and V 1 base, and 12 bases lay outside the gene matches. Germline CDR1 reads DFQATT; CDR2 reads SNEGSKA (reference sequence). This CDR3 comprises 18 residues. The chain's CDR3 is CSARGVLAGGPMADTQYF. The CDR3 nucleotides read TGCAGTGCTAGAGGTGTCCTAGCGGGAGGGCCGATGGCAGATACGCAGTATTTT.

The CDR3 DNA sequence: TGTGCCAGCAGTTTATTCAACAGCGTGAACACTGAAGCTTTCTTT. Translating gives CASSLFNSVNTEAFF. The V and J genes are TRBV28 and TRBJ1-1, with no clear D. Germline lookup yields CDR1 MDHEN and CDR2 SYDVKM. V lost 1 base and J lost 0, with 9 bases in between. The CDR3 runs to 15 residues.

The chain links TRBV5-1 to TRBJ2-1; D is possibly TRBD2 (6 bases). The CDR3 has 12 amino acids. V was pared by 4 bases and J by 6 bases, with 8 bases between. Germline-derived CDR1 and CDR2 are SGHRS and YFSETQ. CDR3 nucleotide sequence: TGCGCCAGCAGCATGGGGGGCAATGAGCAGTTCTTC. It yields the protein CASSMGGNEQFF.

The chain couples TRBV7-9 to TRBJ2-3, with 9 bases matching TRBD2. Germline V gene lookup returns CDR1 SEHNR and CDR2 FQNEAQ (reference sequence). Unmatched junction bases numbered 8, after V lost 1 base and J lost 6 bases. This CDR3 has 16 residues. For the CDR3, the DNA is TGTGCCAGCAGCTTAGAAGGCGGGAGGGCCACGGATACGCAGTATTTT. It is translated as CASSLEGGRATDTQYF.

The V call is TRBV6-6, the J call TRBJ2-5; TRBD1 agrees at 8 bases. The J segment lost 4 bases and the V segment lost 6 bases, leaving 10 bases of the junction unmatched. CDR1 and CDR2 (germline): MNHNY, SVGAGI (reference sequence). The CDR3 runs to 15 residues. The CDR3 DNA reads as TGTGCCAGCAGACGTGGACAGGGTTCCGTAGAGACCCAGTACTTC. This sequence encodes CASRRGQGSVETQYF.

At least ten counts were recorded for this clonotype. V and J are TRBV11-2 and TRBJ2-2; D remains unclear. This CDR3 has 11 residues. Trimming stripped 11 bases from V and 7 bases from J, with 11 bases between. CDR1 and CDR2 from the germline V gene are SGHAT and FQNNGV. CDR3 protein: CAFPQGGELFF. CDR3 coding DNA: TGTGCCTTCCCCCAAGGCGGGGAGCTGTTTTTT.

As regards this clonotype: One junction end disagrees with the germline gene, perhaps due to a read error. The chain combines TRBV6-6 with TRBJ2-1, with 8 bases lining up with TRBD1. The germline CDR1 and CDR2 sequences are MNHNY and SVGAGI (reference sequence). The CDR3 length is 19 residues. The chain's CDR3 is CAGSYGRTGKGIAYNEQFF. In DNA, the CDR3 is TGTGCCGGCAGTTACGGCCGGACAGGGAAAGGGATAGCCTACAATGAGCAGTTCTTC.

This clonotype was seen ten or more times. Its ends do not fully match the called genes, so a read error is possible. V gene TRBV7-9 combines with J gene TRBJ1-2; D uncertain. The CDR3 is 12 amino acids. Germline V lookup: CDR1 SEHNR, CDR2 FQNEAQ (reference sequence). This CDR3 reads CASSLGESQLVF. Here the CDR3 DNA reads TGTGCCAGCAGCTTAGGGGAAAGCCAGCTAGTTTTC.

J is TRBJ2-5 and V is TRBV20-1; D is unresolved. Germline V gene sequence: CDR1 DFQATT, CDR2 SNEGSKA (reference sequence). This CDR3 spans 10 amino acids. CDR3 region: CSALVETQYF. As DNA, the CDR3 is TGCAGCGCCCTGGTAGAGACCCAGTACTTC.

A remark on this clonotype: A read error may account for a junction end that differs from germline. V and J are TRBV20-1 and TRBJ1-6, with unresolved D. The CDR3 loop spans 13 amino acids. The germline V gene encodes CDR1 DFQATT and CDR2 SNEGSKA (reference sequence). CDR3 coding DNA: TGCAGTGCCAGAGATGAGTTTAATTCACCCCTCCACTTT. Residues: CSARDEFNSPLHF.

The chain is built from TRBV7-9 and TRBJ1-5, with unresolved D. The CDR3 loop spans 12 amino acids. The germline V gene has CDR1 SEHNR and CDR2 FQNEAQ (reference sequence). V dropped 1 base and J dropped 2 bases, with 0 bases sitting between them. For the CDR3, the DNA is TGTGCCAGCAGCTTAGGCAATCAGCCCCAGCATTTT. Its protein product is CASSLGNQPQHF. Using reference TRBV7-9 and TRBJ1-5 for the parts outside the CDR3, the full variable domain is DTGVSQNPRHKITKRGQNVTFRCDPISEHNRLYWYRQTLGQGPEFLTYFQNEAQLEKSRLLSDRFSAERPKGSFSTLEIQRTEQGDSAMYLCASSLGNQPQHFGDGTRLSIL.

This clonotype was detected ten times or more. CDR3 sequence: CSARRLAASYNEQFF. CDR3 nucleotide sequence: TGCAGTGCTAGACGACTAGCGGCCTCCTACAATGAGCAGTTCTTC. The genes are TRBV20-1 and TRBJ2-1, with 9 bases matching TRBD2. J gave up 0 bases and V 2 bases, and 2 bases lay outside the gene matches. Germline V lookup: CDR1 DFQATT, CDR2 SNEGSKA (reference sequence). CDR3 length: 15 residues.

In this sample, this clonotype turned up many times. The chain employs TRBV11-2 and TRBJ1-2; D is unresolved. V shed 0 bases and J shed 7 bases, with 6 bases lying between them. The CDR3 covers 12 residues. Germline CDR1 and CDR2: SGHAT and FQNNGV. The CDR3 spells CASSLEARGYTF. CDR3 nucleotides: TGTGCCAGCAGCTTAGAGGCTCGTGGCTACACCTTC.

This clonotype was recorded at least ten times. This chain connects TRBV24-1 to TRBJ2-1; the D gene is possibly TRBD2 (5 bases). Germline V gene data show CDR1 as KGHDR and CDR2 as SFDVKD. The germline V and J ends were trimmed by 3 bases and 8 bases, with 16 bases remaining between them. The CDR3 spans 15 residues. This CDR3 reads CATSDRSVSKDEQFF. The CDR3 DNA reads TGTGCCACCAGTGATCGTAGCGTCTCTAAGGATGAGCAGTTCTTC.

This clonotype was counted once. This sequence joins TRBV2 and TRBJ2-5, with unresolved D. The V gene's germline CDR1 is SNHLY and CDR2 FYNNEI. The CDR3 has 11 amino acids. Trimming cost V 7 bases and J 5 bases, with 8 bases left between them. CDR3 nucleotides: TGTGCCAGCACCATGGAGGAGACCCAGTACTTC. The encoded protein is CASTMEETQYF. Full variable domain (remainder filled in from reference TRBV2 and TRBJ2-5): EPEVTQTPSHQVTQMGQEVILRCVPISNHLYFYWYRQILGQKVEFLVSFYNNEISEKSEIFDDQFSVERPDGSNFTLKIRSTKLEDSAMYFCASTMEETQYFGPGTRLLVL.